The 14 T cell receptor beta chains below all came from one sample that was sequenced in a study of T cell repertoires in cytomegalovirus infection. One entry per CDR3 protein results from TCRdb running MiXCR on the reads. The table includes around 570,000 distinct CDR3 sequences, under 45% detected once. Their cognate antigens are unknown. This specimen was cultured PBMCs, taken from culture after CMV antigen stimulation. The receptors derive from a human donor in good health (CMV status not recorded). Some clones in this sample may be carry-over from other donors' samples.

The chain combines TRBV7-2 with TRBJ2-7; TRBD1 aligns across 8 bases. Per the germline V gene, CDR1 is SGHTA and CDR2 is FQGNSA. V lost 5 bases to trimming and J lost 5 bases; unmatched junction nucleotides: 8. This CDR3 region has 14 residues. The CDR3 bases are TGTGCCAGCAGCCCCGAATGGACAGGGAACGAGCAGTACTTC. Translation gives CASSPEWTGNEQYF.

This clonotype turned up a few times. The CDR3 is CSARLGQTEAFF. The CDR3 DNA sequence: TGCAGTGCTAGATTGGGGCAAACTGAAGCTTTCTTT. The rearrangement uses TRBV20-1 and TRBJ1-1; tentative D call: TRBD1 (5 bases). Trimming shortened V by 2 bases and J by 5 bases, and 9 bases separated the two germline ends. The germline V gene encodes CDR1 DFQATT and CDR2 SNEGSKA (reference sequence). This CDR3 has 12 residues.

This clonotype was found a few times. The chain joins TRBV27 to TRBJ2-1; TRBD2 matches 11 bases. The length of the CDR3 is 17 residues. J was trimmed by 8 bases and V by 5 bases; bases with no gene match: 14. Germline loops: CDR1 MNHEY, CDR2 SMNVEV (reference sequence). CDR3: CASSLNSGRAGWDEQFF. The CDR3 bases are TGTGCCAGCAGTCTCAATAGCGGGAGGGCCGGTTGGGATGAGCAGTTCTTC.

The rearrangement links TRBV12-3 or TRBV12-4 to TRBJ2-2, with TRBD2 identical over 8 bases. Trimming cost V 6 bases and J 3 bases; bases outside gene matches: 6. The CDR3 runs 15 residues. CDR3 region: CASSPGGRYTGELFF. CDR3 DNA: TGTGCCAGCAGCCCGGGCGGGAGGTACACCGGGGAGCTGTTTTTT.

This clonotype appeared a few times. The gene calls are TRBV6-2 or TRBV6-3 and TRBJ2-1; 9 bases are shared with TRBD1. CDR3 length: 16 amino acids. Trimming removed 5 bases from V and 4 bases from J; junction bases left unmatched: 9. In germline, CDR1 is MNHEY, CDR2 SVGEGT. CDR3 in DNA: TGTGCCAGCAGTCGACCCACCGGGACAGGGTACAATGAGCAGTTCTTC. Translation: CASSRPTGTGYNEQFF.

With regard to this clonotype: A junction end diverges from the germline sequence, so it may reflect a read error. The V and J genes are TRBV11-2 and TRBJ2-3; maybe TRBD2 (6 bases). The CDR3 covers 15 residues. Germline-derived CDR1 and CDR2 are SGHAT and FQNNGV. The CDR3 protein is CVSSLVLGRPDTQYF. The CDR3, as DNA: TGTGTCAGCAGCTTAGTTCTCGGGAGACCAGATACGCAGTATTTT.

This clonotype appeared many times. The chain couples TRBV7-2 to TRBJ2-3; 8 nucleotides line up with TRBD2. Trimming cost V 6 bases and J 5 bases; bases outside gene matches: 4. CDR1 and CDR2 from the germline V gene are SGHTA and FQGNSA. The CDR3 has 13 residues. The CDR3 sequence is CASRRAGVDTQYF. Written as DNA, the CDR3 is TGTGCCAGCAGGAGAGCGGGGGTAGATACGCAGTATTTT.

The V gene is TRBV7-2, the J gene TRBJ2-3; D might be TRBD2 (7 bases). This CDR3 has 13 residues. The germline V gene encodes CDR1 SGHTA and CDR2 FQGNSA. V lost 5 bases and J 5 bases, leaving 11 bases between the germline ends. The CDR3 coding sequence is TGTGCCAGCAGCCGGGGGGCCCAAGATACGCAGTATTTT. It yields the protein CASSRGAQDTQYF. The entire variable domain, with the rest obtained from reference TRBV7-2 and TRBJ2-3, is as follows: GAGVSQSPSNKVTEKGKDVELRCDPISGHTALYWYRQSLGQGLEFLIYFQGNSAPDKSGLPSDRFSAERTGGSVSTLTIQRTQQEDSAVYLCASSRGAQDTQYFGPGTRLTVL.

The rearrangement joins TRBV2 to TRBJ1-2; D unresolved. This CDR3 contains 13 residues. Germline V gene data show CDR1 as SNHLY and CDR2 as FYNNEI. The ends were cut back, 10 bases at V and 4 bases at J, with 16 bases in the middle. The CDR3 protein is CATIEGRRYGYTF. In nucleotides, the CDR3 is TGTGCCACCATTGAGGGCAGGCGCTATGGCTACACCTTC.

V is TRBV12-3 or TRBV12-4 and J is TRBJ1-5; 9 nucleotides match TRBD1. This CDR3 has 18 amino acids. Trimming at V came to 5 bases and at J to 2 bases, leaving 13 bases not matched to a gene. The CDR3, as DNA: TGTGCCAGCAGTCCGGGGGACAGGGCGGCCTTTGGCAATCAGCCCCAGCATTTT. Translation gives CASSPGDRAAFGNQPQHF.

This clonotype was recorded a few times. The V and J genes are TRBV6-1 and TRBJ2-5; weak D call: TRBD2 (6 bases). The CDR3 contains 17 residues. CDR1 and CDR2 (germline): MNHNS, SASEGT. Between the trimmed V and J ends, which lost 1 base and 1 base, there was a span of 16 bases. CDR3 loop: CASSEGRLVHGQETQYF. As DNA, the CDR3 is TGTGCCAGCAGTGAAGGGAGACTAGTTCATGGCCAAGAGACCCAGTACTTC.

V is TRBV20-1 and J is TRBJ1-2; perhaps TRBD1 as D (5 bases). Germline V gene sequence: CDR1 DFQATT, CDR2 SNEGSKA (reference sequence). The CDR3 covers 18 residues. Trimming shortened V by 6 bases and J by 4 bases, and 30 bases separated the two germline ends. In nucleotides, the CDR3 is TGCAGTGCCCGGAACCAGGGAGGAAAGGTCCTTGATCCCTATGGCTACACCTTC. Its protein product is CSARNQGGKVLDPYGYTF.

V gene TRBV12-3 or TRBV12-4 combines with J gene TRBJ1-3; weak D call: TRBD1 (6 bases). The CDR3 consists of 14 residues. V lost 5 bases, J lost 7 bases, and 15 bases lay in between. CDR3 DNA: TGTGCCAGCAGTCCAACAGGGTCTAGCAACACCATATATTTT. It is translated as CASSPTGSSNTIYF.

This clonotype has a handful of counts. The genes are TRBV6-2 or TRBV6-3 and TRBJ1-1, with a possible D match to TRBD1 (6 bases). Germline V gene data show CDR1 as MNHEY and CDR2 as SVGEGT. This CDR3 spans 11 amino acids. V was shortened by 8 bases and J by 5 bases, with 9 bases between the two germline ends. The CDR3 DNA is TGTGCCAGCCTCAGGGGTACTGAAGCTTTCTTT. As protein: CASLRGTEAFF.